This T cell receptor beta chain was captured in a study of blood T cell repertoires in COVID-19 (dated by TCRdb to 2020 to 2022). Context from the whole study: The collaborator samples originated in the United States, Italy and Spain and spanned the acute and convalescent phases of COVID-19. The samples were drawn from two sources: the first 160 participants of the ongoing ImmuneRACE study, and 1,200 or so subjects contributed by 6 global collaborators. The repertoires were made available in a free public database intended to serve as a resource for research on the immune response to SARS-CoV-2. Subjects who had been exposed to COVID-19, were actively infected with it, or had recovered from it provided the deeply sampled blood TCRbeta repertoires that made up the dataset. The sample metadata nearly always contained a de-identified subject ID, COVID-19 status, age in years and sex. Where available, HLA class I and class II types were taken from metadata supplied by the sample provider and were not determined by assay-based typing. The prospective study material was composed of cDNA or gDNA derived from T cells, B-cell-depleted T cells, or PBMCs. The paper as a whole reports these results and caveats: How much clinical and demographic metadata was included differed by source and by participant, and the metadata was provided uncurated.

The immunoSEQ Assay, a bias-controlled multiplex PCR, was used to amplify TCRbeta CDR3 regions from genomic DNA. The study's own analysis went as follows. The number of nucleated cells in each sample was estimated from the amplification of reference gene primers within the assay. To quantify the absolute abundance of each unique TCRbeta CDR3 rearrangement, sequence reads were collapsed and filtered. For each sample, productive Simpson clonality was calculated as the square root of Simpson's diversity index across productive rearrangements. Drawn from immuneACCESS, this table holds only the in-frame rearrangements with V and J called that TCRdb kept. Clones are partly lost; checked studies trace under half to an unresolved V gene and leave the rest unexplained. The V and J calls and clone size come from that table; D and trimming were worked out from the DNA. This sample has about 62,000 clones in its table, and more than 80% of those were observed once. The ten biggest clones cover approximately 1.2% of the sample.

The collaborating institutions used their own protocols to collect whole blood in K2EDTA tubes. For TCRbeta analysis, collaborator samples were shipped as frozen whole blood, as isolated PBMCs, or as DNA extracted from either sample type. Reading the germline V gene gives CDR1 KGHSH and CDR2 LQKENI. V is shortened by 3 bases, J by 1 base, and the region joining them spans 10 bases. The CDR3 runs 15 residues from the cysteine to the phenylalanine. Just CDR3 DNA is preserved here, 45 bases in frame from base 1. The table lists this clone with a count of one. The antigen this receptor binds is unknown. Nothing much larger sits one base from this clone, and base qualities are not available.

Sequenced input: peripheral blood. Recombination linked TRBV18 to TRBJ2-1, with the D gene too uncertain to name. The source of this sequence is a woman older than 75 with acute or convalescent COVID-19. The CDR3 reads CASSPQEASYNEQFF. The nucleotide sequence is TGTGCCAGCTCACCCCAGGAAGCATCCTACAATGAGCAGTTCTTC.